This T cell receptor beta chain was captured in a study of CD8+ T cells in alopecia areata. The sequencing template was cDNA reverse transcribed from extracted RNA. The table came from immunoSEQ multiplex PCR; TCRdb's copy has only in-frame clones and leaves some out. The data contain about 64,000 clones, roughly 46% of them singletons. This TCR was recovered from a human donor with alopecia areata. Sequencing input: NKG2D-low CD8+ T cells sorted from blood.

The CDR3 DNA reads as TGTGCTGCGAGGGGCAGGGGGACCTACGAGCAGTACTTC. This codes for CAARGRGTYEQYF. The gene calls are TRBV30 and TRBJ2-7, with 7 bases lining up with TRBD1. The CDR3 extends over 13 amino acids. The V gene's germline CDR1 is GTSNPN and CDR2 SVGIG (reference sequence).